This T cell receptor (beta chain) was sequenced in a study of blood T cell repertoires in COVID-19. Repertoires were generated with immunoSEQ multiplex PCR, while TCRdb's copy carries only in-frame clones and drops some. The repertoire consists of some 250,000 clones, with roughly 76% occurring once and the leading ten covering 7.5% to 8%. This clonotype was obtained from an elderly woman with COVID-19, enrolled during active disease. The specimen was peripheral blood.

The CDR3 reads CASSSPGLAGAEQYF. The CDR3 DNA follows: TGTGCCAGCAGCTCCCCGGGACTAGCGGGAGCCGAGCAGTACTTC. The genes are TRBV7-2 and TRBJ2-7; 14 bases are a match to TRBD2. CDR1 and CDR2 (germline): SGHTA, FQGNSA. The trim removed 4 bases at V and 6 bases at J, leaving 5 bases unmatched. The CDR3 extends over 15 amino acids.